Listed here is a single T cell receptor (beta chain). Its target is not known. Produced via immunoSEQ multiplex PCR; TCRdb's table is partial and in-frame only. The sample shows 90,000 to 95,000 clones, 85% to 95% of them seen only once. The data originate from a study of graft-versus-host responses after intestinal transplantation. V dropped 1 base and J dropped 4 bases, with 5 bases sitting between them. CDR1 and CDR2 from the germline V gene are SGHDN and FVKESK. This CDR3 region has 12 residues. The gene calls are TRBV14 and TRBJ2-7; D remains unclear. This sequence originates from a human donor who received an intestinal transplant. The sample in question was unstimulated CD8+ T cells sorted from spleen or lymph node cells, obtained before intestinal transplant. The chain's CDR3 is CASSQVLYEQYF. The CDR3 nucleotides are TGTGCCAGCAGCCAAGTTTTATACGAGCAGTACTTC.